This TCR beta chain was profiled in a study of CD8 T cells in Susac syndrome. Study-wide points: Expansion of clones was not seen in the CD4+ T cell repertoires of Susac syndrome.

Peripheral blood CD8+ and CD4+ T cells were profiled by TCR beta sequencing. Worth noting for this clonotype: Its specificity is not known.

The CDR3 has 13 residues. J was trimmed by 3 bases and V by 9 bases; bases with no gene match: 6. Germline V gene sequence: CDR1 MNHEY, CDR2 SMNVEV (reference sequence). Random hexamers served to reverse transcribe about 0.45 to 1 ug RNA. Each CDR3 protein gets one entry after TCRdb re-called the immunoSEQ multiplex PCR reads with MiXCR. The sample yields more than 200,000 distinct CDR3 sequences, approximately 94% seen once. This chain uses TRBV27 with TRBJ2-7; the match to TRBD1 covers 9 bases. The TCR originated in a human donor with Susac syndrome. What was sequenced was CD4+ T cells from PBMCs. The CDR3 nucleotides are TGTGCCAGTCGACAGGGGGAAGTCTACGAGCAGTACTTC. It encodes CASRQGEVYEQYF.